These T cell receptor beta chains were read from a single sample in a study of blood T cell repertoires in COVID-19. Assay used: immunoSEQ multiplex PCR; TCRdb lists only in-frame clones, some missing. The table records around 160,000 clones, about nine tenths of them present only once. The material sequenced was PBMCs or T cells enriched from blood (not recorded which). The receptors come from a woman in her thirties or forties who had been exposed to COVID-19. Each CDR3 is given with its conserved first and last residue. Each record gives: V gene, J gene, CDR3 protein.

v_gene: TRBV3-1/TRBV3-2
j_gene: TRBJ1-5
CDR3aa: CASSQRRRDRGLDQPQHF

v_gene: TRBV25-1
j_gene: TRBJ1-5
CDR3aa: CASSGQNQPQHF

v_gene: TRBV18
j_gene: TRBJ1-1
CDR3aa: CASSPPDREWTEAFF

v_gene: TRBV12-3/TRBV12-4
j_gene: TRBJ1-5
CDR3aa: CASSWTGDQPQHF

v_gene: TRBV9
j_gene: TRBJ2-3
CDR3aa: CASSVGASGTTDTQYF

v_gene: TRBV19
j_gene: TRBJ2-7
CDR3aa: CASRPGQGASYEQYF

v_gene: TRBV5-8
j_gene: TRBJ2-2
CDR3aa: CASNFLRELFF

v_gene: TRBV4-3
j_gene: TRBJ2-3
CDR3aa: CASSQETSGPADTQYF

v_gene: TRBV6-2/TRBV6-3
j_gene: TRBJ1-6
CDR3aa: CASSYRQGYGSPLHF

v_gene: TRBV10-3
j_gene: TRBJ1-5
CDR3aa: CAISESGQGDQPQHF

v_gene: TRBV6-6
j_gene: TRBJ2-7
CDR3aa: CASSFQQGPHEQYF

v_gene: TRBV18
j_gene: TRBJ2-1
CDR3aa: CASSLASGNNEQFF

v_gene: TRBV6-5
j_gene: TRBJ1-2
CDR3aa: CASSYSPSDIPYGYTF

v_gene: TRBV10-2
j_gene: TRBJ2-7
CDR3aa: CASSEPPSGTGVREQYF

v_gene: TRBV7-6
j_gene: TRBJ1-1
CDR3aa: CASSPRQGGEAFF

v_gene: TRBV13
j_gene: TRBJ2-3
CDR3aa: CASSLGMGLSTDTQYF

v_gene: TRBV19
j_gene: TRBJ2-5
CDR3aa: CASSSQGQETQYF

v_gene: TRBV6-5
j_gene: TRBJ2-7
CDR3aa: CASRGRDSYEQYF

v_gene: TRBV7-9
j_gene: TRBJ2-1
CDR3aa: CASSAQPTGSNEQFF

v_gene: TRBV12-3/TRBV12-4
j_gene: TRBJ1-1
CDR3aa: CASSFQLNTEAFF

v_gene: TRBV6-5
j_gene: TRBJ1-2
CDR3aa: CASSLVAAAYGYTF

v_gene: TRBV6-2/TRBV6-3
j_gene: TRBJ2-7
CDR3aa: CASSYYDTYPRGQYF

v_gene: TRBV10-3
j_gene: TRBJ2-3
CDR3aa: CAIVKGSASGTDTQYF

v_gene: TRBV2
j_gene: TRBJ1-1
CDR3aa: CASILGRDTEAFF

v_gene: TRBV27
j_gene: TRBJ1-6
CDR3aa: CASSFFGRTGSSPLHF

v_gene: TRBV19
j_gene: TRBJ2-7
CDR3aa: CASSAGLGGYEQYF

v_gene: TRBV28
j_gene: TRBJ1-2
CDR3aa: CATADRRGYTF

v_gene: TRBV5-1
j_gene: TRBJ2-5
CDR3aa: CASSLGGGQETQYF

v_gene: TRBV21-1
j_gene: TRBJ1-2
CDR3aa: CASSNCLDTYGYTF

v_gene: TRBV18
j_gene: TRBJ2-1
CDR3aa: CASSPFEPGLAGRSSYNEQFF